The source of this T cell receptor beta chain is a study of blood T cell repertoires in COVID-19. The overall study: The United States, Italy and Spain supplied acute and convalescent COVID-19 samples.

The CDR3 contains 13 residues. V was cut by 3 bases and J by 6 bases, with 14 bases left in between. Germline CDR1 reads GTSNPN; CDR2 reads SVGIG (reference sequence). The method was immunoSEQ multiplex PCR; TCRdb's version includes in-frame clones alone and lacks a portion of them. The repertoire consists of about 240,000 clones, with about four fifths occurring once and the leading ten covering approximately 4.5%. The source is a woman in her 70s with acute or convalescent COVID-19. The sequencing input was peripheral blood. The chain couples TRBV30 to TRBJ2-5, with D possibly TRBD1 on 7 matching bases. The CDR3 region is CAWSRGALKTQYF. Here the CDR3 DNA reads TGTGCCTGGAGCAGGGGGGCCCTAAAGACCCAGTACTTC.